This entry lists 21 T cell receptor beta chains sequenced from one sample in a study of blood T cell repertoires in COVID-19. Sequencing used immunoSEQ multiplex PCR; TCRdb keeps in-frame clones, though not all of them. The table shows roughly 98,000 clones, with around four fifths occurring only once. The sequencing input was peripheral blood. The receptors come from a woman in her 70s with active or convalescent COVID-19.

The chain joins TRBV3-1 (or the pseudogene TRBV3-2) to TRBJ1-2; 7 positions match TRBD1. Germline-derived CDR1 and CDR2 are LGHDT and YNNKEL (reference sequence). The CDR3 is 15 amino acids. V lost 5 bases, J lost 0 bases, and 6 bases stayed unmatched. The CDR3 coding sequence is TGTGCCAGCAGCTCTACCGGGACAGCTAACTATGGCTACACCTTC. Its translation: CASSSTGTANYGYTF.

With regard to this clone: This same CDR3 is encoded by further DNA sequences in the sample. The chain has TRBV5-1 and TRBJ2-3; 14 positions agree with TRBD2. Germline-derived CDR1 and CDR2 are SGHRS and YFSETQ. J gave up 5 bases and V 3 bases, and 5 bases lay outside the gene matches. CDR3 length: 16 residues. In DNA, the CDR3 is TGCGCCAGCAGCTCCGGACTAGCGGGGGGTGGAGATACGCAGTATTTT. Residues: CASSSGLAGGGDTQYF.

The chain is built from TRBV5-1 and TRBJ2-7, with 7 bases identical to TRBD1. CDR3 size: 14 residues. CDR1 is SGHRS, CDR2 YFSETQ, per germline. The V segment lost 3 bases and the J segment 4 bases; nucleotides outside the gene matches: 7. CDR3 nucleotide sequence: TGCGCCAGCAGCTCGGGACAGCCCAAGTACGAGCAGTACTTC. Protein: CASSSGQPKYEQYF.

This chain's CDR3 is CAPSDRGLSSGANVLTF. In nucleotides, the CDR3 is TGTGCCCCGAGCGACAGGGGACTCAGCTCTGGGGCCAACGTCCTGACTTTC. The chain couples TRBV15 to TRBJ2-6; 8 bases map to TRBD1. CDR1 is LNHNV, CDR2 YYDKDF, per germline (reference sequence). The length of the CDR3 is 17 residues. The J segment lost 0 bases and the V segment lost 11 bases, leaving 12 bases of the junction unmatched.

This clone was counted once. This chain uses TRBV18 with TRBJ2-2, with 9 bases aligning to TRBD1. This CDR3 has 15 amino acids. After removal of 6 bases from V and 3 bases from J, the junction contained 5 bases not matched to a gene. Germline V CDR1 and CDR2: KGHSH, LQKENI. The CDR3 DNA reads TGTGCCAGCTCCGGGACAGGGTTGGACACCGGGGAGCTGTTTTTT. Translating it yields CASSGTGLDTGELFF.

The gene calls are TRBV6-5 and TRBJ2-5, with 11 bases identical to TRBD2. The CDR3 has 14 amino acids. Trimming cost V 6 bases and J 1 base; bases outside gene matches: 1. Per germline, CDR1 MNHEY and CDR2 SVGAGI. CDR3 nucleotides: TGTGCCAGCAGACTAGCGGGGGCCCAAGAGACCCAGTACTTC. It yields the protein CASRLAGAQETQYF.

CDR3 DNA: TGTGCCAGCAGCCAAGATAATTCAGGGTTATATGGCTACACCTTC. Translated: CASSQDNSGLYGYTF. The genes are TRBV4-2 and TRBJ1-2, with D possibly TRBD1 on 5 matching bases. The germline V gene encodes CDR1 LGHNA and CDR2 YNFKEQ. Trimming took off 0 bases at V and 5 bases at J, with 13 bases between the two ends. The CDR3 is 15 residues long.

J is TRBJ2-3 and V is TRBV7-2; TRBD2 matches 10 bases. The CDR3 is made up of 16 amino acids. Germline values: CDR1 SGHTA, CDR2 FQGNSA. Unmatched junction bases numbered 3, after V lost 1 base and J lost 2 bases. DNA for the CDR3: TGTGCCAGCAGCTTAGGACTAGCGGGCCACACAGATACGCAGTATTTT. Amino acid sequence: CASSLGLAGHTDTQYF.

This clone was counted once. The chain recombines TRBV5-1 with TRBJ2-3, with TRBD2 identical over 12 bases. With 2 bases clipped from V and 0 bases from J, the junction kept 10 bases outside the gene matches. The CDR3 contains 19 residues. Per germline, CDR1 SGHRS and CDR2 YFSETQ. Written as DNA, the CDR3 is TGCGCCAGCAGCTTTTTAACGACTAGCGGGGGAGCTAGCACAGATACGCAGTATTTT. Protein: CASSFLTTSGGASTDTQYF.

This sequence joins TRBV29-1 and TRBJ1-1, with 8 bases lining up with TRBD1. With 1 base clipped from V and 0 bases from J, the junction kept 7 bases outside the gene matches. The CDR3 extends over 16 amino acids. Germline CDR1 is SQVTM and CDR2 is ANQGSEA. The CDR3 DNA reads TGCAGCGTTGAAGCCACATCGGACAGGGTGAACACTGAAGCTTTCTTT. Amino acids: CSVEATSDRVNTEAFF.

The chain uses TRBV7-6 and TRBJ2-7, with a possible D match to TRBD2 (6 bases). The CDR3 consists of 15 residues. The germline V gene has CDR1 SGHVS and CDR2 FNYEAQ. Trimming pared 1 base from V and 2 bases from J, leaving 12 bases between. The CDR3 DNA is TGTGCCAGCAGCTTAGAATCCGGGGGTACCTACGAGCAGTACTTC. Amino acids: CASSLESGGTYEQYF.

This chain uses TRBV3-1 (or the pseudogene TRBV3-2) with TRBJ1-2, with D uncertain. Trimming took 3 bases from V and 0 from J, leaving 5 bases between them. This CDR3 has 13 amino acids. Germline lookup yields CDR1 LGHDT and CDR2 YNNKEL (reference sequence). CDR3 bases: TGTGCCAGCAGCCAGTATGCTAACTATGGCTACACCTTC. It codes for CASSQYANYGYTF.

Only a few counts were recorded for this clone. For the CDR3, the DNA is TGCAGCGGTGGACAGGGATTGAACACTGAAGCTTTCTTT. Protein sequence: CSGGQGLNTEAFF. The chain combines TRBV29-1 with TRBJ1-1; 8 bases line up with TRBD1. V was clipped by 7 bases and J by 0 bases; unmatched bases: 4. This CDR3 has 13 amino acids. CDR1 and CDR2 (germline): SQVTM, ANQGSEA.

The chain is built from TRBV5-4 and TRBJ1-2, with TRBD1 as a possible D gene (6 bases). The V end lost 3 bases, the J end lost 6 bases, and 18 bases lay between the germline ends. The germline V gene encodes CDR1 SGHNT and CDR2 YYREEE (reference sequence). The CDR3 runs 15 residues. The CDR3 nucleotides are TGTGCCAGCAGCTCGGCGACAACAGGGAGCGATGGCTACACCTTC. Translation: CASSSATTGSDGYTF.

The chain joins TRBV6-6 to TRBJ2-3; a possible D gene is TRBD1 (5 bases). The CDR3 is 13 amino acids. CDR1 is MNHNY and CDR2 is SVGAGI in the germline V gene (reference sequence). The V end was cut by 6 bases, the J end by 2 bases, with 9 bases between. CDR3 sequence (DNA): TGTGCCAGCAGCCACAGGTACACAGATACGCAGTATTTT. Translated, it gives CASSHRYTDTQYF.

V and J are TRBV5-1 and TRBJ2-3, with D possibly matching TRBD1 (5 bases). Trimming left V 3 bases short and J 6 bases short, with 14 bases between. This CDR3 region has 14 residues. The germline CDR1 and CDR2 sequences are SGHRS and YFSETQ. CDR3 region: CASSYGSSGDTQYF. In DNA, the CDR3 is TGCGCCAGCAGCTACGGCAGTTCAGGGGATACGCAGTATTTT. The full variable domain, completed using reference TRBV5-1 and TRBJ2-3, is KAGVTQTPRYLIKTRGQQVTLSCSPISGHRSVSWYQQTPGQGLQFLFEYFSETQRNKGNFPGRFSGRQFSNSRSEMNVSTLELGDSALYLCASSYGSSGDTQYFGPGTRLTVL.

The gene calls are TRBV20-1 and TRBJ2-2, with D perhaps matching TRBD1 (6 bases). Germline assignment: CDR1 DFQATT and CDR2 SNEGSKA (reference sequence). V was pared by 3 bases and J by 5 bases, with 13 bases between. The CDR3 is 14 residues long. CDR3 region: CSASGDRYTGELFF. CDR3 sequence (DNA): TGCAGTGCTAGTGGTGACAGGTATACCGGGGAGCTGTTTTTT.

V is TRBV28 and J is TRBJ1-2, with 8 bases fitting TRBD1. V shed 6 bases, J shed 5 bases, and the junction held 8 bases outside the gene matches. This CDR3 has 14 residues. Germline assignment: CDR1 MDHEN and CDR2 SYDVKM. The CDR3 is CASRRTGSLYGYTF. CDR3 sequence (DNA): TGTGCCAGCAGACGGACAGGGAGCTTGTATGGCTACACCTTC.

The genes are TRBV9 and TRBJ2-5, with 11 bases aligning to TRBD2. The V and J ends lost 0 bases and 2 bases, in that order; junction bases with no gene match: 9. Germline V gene sequence: CDR1 SGDLS, CDR2 YYNGEE. The CDR3 consists of 18 residues. This CDR3 reads CASSVAPGTSGLQETQYF. CDR3 DNA: TGTGCCAGCAGCGTAGCTCCGGGGACTAGCGGATTACAAGAGACCCAGTACTTC.

Here the CDR3 reads CASSSTGESYGYTF. The CDR3 DNA sequence: TGTGCCAGCTCCTCGACAGGGGAGAGCTATGGCTACACCTTC. The chain is built from TRBV18 and TRBJ1-2; TRBD1 matches 8 bases. The CDR3 is 14 residues long. CDR1 and CDR2 from the germline V gene are KGHSH and LQKENI. V lost 6 bases, J lost 4 bases, and 7 bases stayed unmatched. The variable domain in full, with the rest retrieved from reference TRBV18 and TRBJ1-2, is NAGVMQNPRHLVRRRGQEARLRCSPMKGHSHVYWYRQLPEEGLKFMVYLQKENIIDESGMPKERFSAEFPKEGPSILRIQQVVRGDSAAYFCASSSTGESYGYTFGSGTRLTVV.

The rearrangement links TRBV7-2 to TRBJ2-5, with D maybe TRBD1 (6 bases). V lost 6 bases, J lost 4 bases, and 12 bases lay in between. The CDR3 is 13 residues long. Germline CDR1 reads SGHTA; CDR2 reads FQGNSA. The CDR3 sequence is CASSGDKAETQYF. The CDR3 nucleotides are TGTGCCAGCAGTGGGGACAAAGCAGAGACCCAGTACTTC.